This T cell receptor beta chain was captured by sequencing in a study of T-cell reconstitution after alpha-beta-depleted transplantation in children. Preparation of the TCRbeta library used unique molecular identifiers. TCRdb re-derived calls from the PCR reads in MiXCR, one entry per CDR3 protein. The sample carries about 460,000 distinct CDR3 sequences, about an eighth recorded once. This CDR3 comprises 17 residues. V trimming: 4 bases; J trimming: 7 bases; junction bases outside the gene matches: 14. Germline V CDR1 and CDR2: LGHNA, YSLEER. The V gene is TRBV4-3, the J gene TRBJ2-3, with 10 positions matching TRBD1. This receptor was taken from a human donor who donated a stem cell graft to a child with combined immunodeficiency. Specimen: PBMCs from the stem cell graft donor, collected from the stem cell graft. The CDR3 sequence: CASSRSFPGQGTHTQYF. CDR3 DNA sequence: TGCGCCAGCAGCCGTAGTTTCCCGGGACAGGGGACACATACGCAGTATTTT.